Each of the 17 T cell receptor beta chains below was sequenced from the same sample in a study of post-analysis software for immune sequencing data. Study outcomes and limitations: Five or six TRBV segments appeared more often in patients than in controls, and TRBV5-6, TRBV5-1 and TRBV20-1 were among these.

Tagging with unique molecular identifiers was a feature of the TCR beta cDNA libraries. TCRdb recomputed calls from the PCR reads with MiXCR, one row per CDR3 protein. Of some 890,000 distinct CDR3 sequences listed, approximately 53% were seen once; the top ten hold roughly 4.4%. These receptors have no identified antigens. The specimen sequenced was blood. These receptors came from a girl under 18 with multiple sclerosis.

J is TRBJ2-7 and V is TRBV4-1; 9 bases fit TRBD1. The J call may be in error: the DNA end matches TRBJ2-5 better. CDR1 and CDR2 from the germline V gene are MGHRA and YSYEKL. The CDR3 length is 18 residues. The CDR3 coding sequence is TGCGCCAGCAGCCTCCGGGACAGGGTGATGGGGATGCGCGAGACCCAGTACTTC. It encodes CASSLRDRVMGMRETQYF.

V gene TRBV6-1 combines with J gene TRBJ2-1, with 12 bases aligning to TRBD1. CDR3 length: 19 residues. V shed 6 bases, J shed 4 bases, and the junction held 16 bases outside the gene matches. CDR1 MNHNS and CDR2 SASEGT come from the germline V gene. The CDR3 DNA sequence: TGTGCCAGCAGACATGACCGGGACAGGGGGCTCGATCGTTACAATGAGCAGTTCTTC. It translates to CASRHDRDRGLDRYNEQFF.

This chain joins TRBV7-9 and TRBJ2-5, with 8 bases lining up with TRBD2. Unmatched junction bases numbered 16, after V lost 5 bases and J lost 11 bases. The CDR3 is 15 residues long. The germline CDR1 and CDR2 sequences are SEHNR and FQNEAQ (reference sequence). CDR3 DNA sequence: TGTGCCAGCAGCACCCCGGGACTAGTCCCCAATGAGCAGTACTTC. The encoded protein is CASSTPGLVPNEQYF.

This clonotype was seen only a few times. This chain's CDR3 is CASSQRTNYGYTF. The CDR3 DNA reads as TGTGCCAGCAGCCAAAGGACAAATTATGGCTACACCTTC. The chain has TRBV4-2 and TRBJ1-2; D might be TRBD1 (5 bases). This CDR3 contains 13 residues. V lost 2 bases to trimming and J lost 5 bases, with 9 bases between them. From germline, CDR1 is LGHNA and CDR2 YNFKEQ.

This clonotype showed up just a few times. The V call is TRBV5-1, the J call TRBJ1-2, with D tentatively TRBD1 (5 bases). Germline V gene sequence: CDR1 SGHRS, CDR2 YFSETQ. Trimming cost V 2 bases and J 8 bases, with 19 bases left between them. This CDR3 region has 15 residues. CDR3 region: CASSFGGSGTRGYTF. CDR3 nucleotides: TGCGCCAGCAGCTTTGGGGGATCGGGCACTCGGGGCTACACCTTC.

The chain couples TRBV5-1 to TRBJ2-1; 14 bases align to TRBD2. The CDR3 has 18 residues. CDR1 and CDR2 from the germline V gene are SGHRS and YFSETQ. The ends lost 5 bases at V and 7 bases at J; junction bases unmatched: 14. The CDR3 DNA reads TGCGCCAGCAGATCCGGACTAGCGGGAGGACCCGGCGCTAATGAGCAGTTCTTC. Translation: CASRSGLAGGPGANEQFF.

The chain uses TRBV12-3 or TRBV12-4 and TRBJ2-7, with D perhaps given as TRBD1 or TRBD2 (5 bases each). Trimming cost V 8 bases and J 0 bases, with 11 bases left between them. The length of the CDR3 is 13 residues. This CDR3 reads CASRDGDSYEQYF. CDR3 bases: TGTGCCAGCCGGGACGGAGACTCCTACGAGCAGTACTTC.

The genes are TRBV5-1 and TRBJ2-1; D not resolved. The CDR3 is 15 amino acids. Trimming removed 5 bases from V and 4 bases from J, with 16 bases in between. Germline CDR1 is SGHRS and CDR2 is YFSETQ. The CDR3 DNA sequence: TGCGCCAGCAGAGACGCGAGCGCGAGGTACAATGAGCAGTTCTTC. As protein: CASRDASARYNEQFF.

The gene calls are TRBV6-4 and TRBJ2-2; D gene unclear. The germline V gene encodes CDR1 MRHNA and CDR2 SNTAGT. The V end lost 3 bases, the J end lost 1 base, and 12 bases lay between the germline ends. The CDR3 has 16 residues. The CDR3 DNA reads as TGTGCCAGCAGTGAGACCCCGACCGGGAACACCGGGGAGCTGTTTTTT. It translates to CASSETPTGNTGELFF.

J is TRBJ2-4 and V is TRBV5-1; 7 nucleotides line up with TRBD2. This CDR3 is 18 amino acids long. Germline CDR1 SGHRS, CDR2 YFSETQ. J lost 1 base, V lost 0 bases, and 10 bases had no gene match. The CDR3 sequence is CASSLGQTIGGAKNIQYF. DNA for the CDR3: TGCGCCAGCAGCTTGGGACAGACTATCGGGGGGGCCAAAAACATTCAGTACTTC.

The genes are TRBV3-1 and TRBJ2-7; D call uncertain. Germline assignment: CDR1 LGHDT and CDR2 YNNKEL (reference sequence). CDR3 length equals 13 residues. The germline V and J ends were trimmed by 3 bases and 1 base, with 7 bases remaining between them. The CDR3 DNA reads as TGTGCCAGCAGCCACGCAGGATCCTACGAGCAGTACTTC. It is translated as CASSHAGSYEQYF.

V and J are TRBV12-3 or TRBV12-4 and TRBJ2-5; no clear D gene. V was cut by 4 bases and J by 5 bases, with 5 bases left in between. This CDR3 has 11 residues. The CDR3 loop reads CASSSLETQYF. For the CDR3, the DNA is TGTGCCAGCAGTTCGTTGGAGACCCAGTACTTC.

This clonotype was recorded once. The chain uses TRBV6-1 and TRBJ2-1; D not resolved. V dropped 1 base and J dropped 3 bases, with 4 bases sitting between them. The length of the CDR3 is 13 residues. Germline V gene lookup returns CDR1 MNHNS and CDR2 SASEGT. The DNA for the CDR3 is TGTGCCAGCAGTGAAGGAGGCTACAATGAGCAGTTCTTC. Amino acid sequence: CASSEGGYNEQFF.

This clonotype was found once. The chain has TRBV5-6 and TRBJ2-4; weak D call: TRBD2 (6 bases). The end of the DNA aligns better with TRBJ2-5, so the J call may be wrong. Germline CDR1 and CDR2: SGHDT and YYEEEE. The CDR3 has 16 residues. The CDR3, as DNA: TGTGCCAGCAGCTTGGGTGGGCGAAGCCCGGAGGGGACCCAGTACTTC. Protein: CASSLGGRSPEGTQYF.

This clonotype occurred once. The CDR3 region has the DNA TGTGCCAGCAATGAGATGGGGCCGTCCTATGGCTACACCTTC. This sequence encodes CASNEMGPSYGYTF. J is TRBJ1-2 and V is TRBV28; possible D gene TRBD1, 5 bases. CDR1 and CDR2 from the germline V gene are MDHEN and SYDVKM. V lost 7 bases and J lost 4, with 16 bases in between. The CDR3 is made up of 14 amino acids.

In this sample, this clonotype turned up once. The rearrangement joins TRBV29-1 to TRBJ2-5, with 7 bases identical to TRBD2. The CDR3 loop spans 13 amino acids. CDR1 is SQVTM, CDR2 ANQGSEA, per germline. Trimming cost V 7 bases and J 3 bases; bases outside gene matches: 8. The CDR3 protein is CSASAGTKETQYF. The CDR3, as DNA: TGCAGCGCCAGTGCCGGGACTAAAGAGACCCAGTACTTC.

The chain has TRBV20-1 and TRBJ2-3; TRBD2 agrees at 8 bases. The ends lost 6 bases at V and 2 bases at J; junction bases unmatched: 13. The CDR3 contains 16 residues. CDR1 DFQATT and CDR2 SNEGSKA come from the germline V gene (reference sequence). The CDR3 reads CSATGAGGRNTDTQYF. The DNA for the CDR3 is TGCAGTGCCACCGGGGCGGGCGGGAGGAACACAGATACGCAGTATTTT.